One and the same sample provided the 6 T cell receptor beta chains below, sequenced in a study of CD8 T cells in ankylosing spondylitis. TCRdb recomputed calls from the 5' RACE reads with MiXCR, one row per CDR3 protein. The data contain 200,000 to 300,000 distinct CDR3 sequences, roughly a tenth of them singletons. Sequencing was carried out using blood, either unsorted or a sorted T cell fraction (not recorded which). The receptors originated from a male donor with ankylosing spondylitis or in good health (not recorded which).

Many counts were recorded for this clonotype. This chain connects TRBV20-1 to TRBJ2-1, with TRBD1 matching 8 bases. Trimming removed 3 bases from V and 4 bases from J; junction bases left unmatched: 8. The V gene's germline CDR1 is DFQATT and CDR2 SNEGSKA (reference sequence). The CDR3 is made up of 15 amino acids. CDR3 region: CSARKAGTGYNEQFF. The CDR3 DNA reads as TGCAGTGCTAGGAAGGCCGGGACAGGTTACAATGAGCAGTTCTTC.

Remarks on this clonotype: At one boundary the junction diverges from the germline segment, which might be a read error. The rearrangement uses TRBV7-9 and TRBJ2-1; D is undetermined. CDR1 SEHNR and CDR2 FQNEAQ come from the germline V gene (reference sequence). CDR3 size: 16 residues. The CDR3 region is CTSSQSSQSSYNEQFF. The CDR3, as DNA: TGTACCAGCAGCCAGTCAAGCCAGAGCTCCTACAATGAGCAGTTCTTC.

This clonotype was recorded at least ten times. DNA for the CDR3: TGTGCCAGCAGCGGATCGACGGGCTCTGGAAACACCATATATTTT. This encodes CASSGSTGSGNTIYF. This rearrangement joins TRBV9 to TRBJ1-3, with D unclear. Germline CDR1 and CDR2: SGDLS and YYNGEE. V was shortened by 3 bases and J by 0 bases, with 10 bases between the two germline ends. The CDR3 runs to 15 residues.

This clonotype was recorded many times. The chain recombines TRBV5-5 with TRBJ2-5; perhaps TRBD1 as D (5 bases). The CDR3 consists of 17 residues. Germline V gene data show CDR1 as SGHKS and CDR2 as YYEKEE (reference sequence). Trimming removed 3 bases at V and 2 bases at J, with 20 bases between. CDR3 sequence reads: CASSSLRIGELQETQYF. The CDR3 DNA follows: TGTGCCAGCAGCTCACTCCGTATAGGGGAACTACAAGAGACCCAGTACTTC.

This clonotype was recorded a few times. The chain employs TRBV27 and TRBJ2-1, with 14 nucleotides matching TRBD2. Trimming at V came to 5 bases and at J to 5 bases, leaving 8 bases not matched to a gene. The length of the CDR3 is 17 residues. Germline CDR1 MNHEY, CDR2 SMNVEV (reference sequence). Here the CDR3 reads CASSLRLAGGPHNEQFF. The DNA of the CDR3 is TGTGCCAGCAGTCTCCGACTAGCGGGAGGGCCACACAATGAGCAGTTCTTC.

This clonotype was observed at least ten times. The chain has TRBV12-3 or TRBV12-4 and TRBJ2-1, with D tentatively TRBD2 (7 bases). The CDR3 length is 13 residues. Trimming took off 4 bases at V and 8 bases at J, with 12 bases between the two ends. DNA for the CDR3: TGTGCCAGCAGTTCGGGGGGCCTCGATGAGCAGTTCTTC. Its protein is CASSSGGLDEQFF.